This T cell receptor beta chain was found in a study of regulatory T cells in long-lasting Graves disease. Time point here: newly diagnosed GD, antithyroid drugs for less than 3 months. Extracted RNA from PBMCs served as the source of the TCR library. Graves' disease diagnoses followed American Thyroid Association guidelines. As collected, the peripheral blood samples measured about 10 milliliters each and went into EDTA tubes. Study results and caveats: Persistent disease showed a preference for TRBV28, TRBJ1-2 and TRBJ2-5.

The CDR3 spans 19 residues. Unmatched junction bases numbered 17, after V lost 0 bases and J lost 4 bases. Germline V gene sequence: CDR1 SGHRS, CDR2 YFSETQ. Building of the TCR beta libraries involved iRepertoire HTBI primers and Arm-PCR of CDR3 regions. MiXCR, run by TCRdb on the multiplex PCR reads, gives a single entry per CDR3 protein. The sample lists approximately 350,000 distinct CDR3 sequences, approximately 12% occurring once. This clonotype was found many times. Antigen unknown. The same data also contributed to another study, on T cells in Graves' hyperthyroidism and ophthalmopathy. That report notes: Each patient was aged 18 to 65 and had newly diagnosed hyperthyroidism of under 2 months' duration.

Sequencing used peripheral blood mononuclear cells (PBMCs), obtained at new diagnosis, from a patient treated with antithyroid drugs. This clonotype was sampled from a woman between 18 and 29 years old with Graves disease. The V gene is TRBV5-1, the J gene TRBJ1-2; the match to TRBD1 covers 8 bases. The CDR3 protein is CASSLEGTGGTTRGYGYTF. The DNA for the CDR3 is TGCGCCAGCAGCTTGGAAGGGACAGGCGGGACCACTCGGGGCTATGGCTACACCTTC.